This T cell receptor (beta chain) was identified during a study of T-cell reconstitution after alpha-beta-depleted transplantation in children. It was with unique molecular identifiers that the TCRbeta library was prepared. A single record per CDR3 protein comes from TCRdb applying MiXCR to the PCR reads. The table has approximately 240,000 distinct CDR3 sequences, roughly a tenth seen once. The ends lost 5 bases at V and 3 bases at J; junction bases unmatched: 2. Germline CDR1 SSHAT, CDR2 FNYEAQ (reference sequence). CDR3 length: 13 amino acids. The sample consisted of PBMCs from the stem cell graft donor, taken from the stem cell graft. This receptor was taken from a human donor who donated a stem cell graft to a child with SCID. The V gene is TRBV7-7, the J gene TRBJ2-5, with 8 nucleotides matching TRBD2. CDR3 bases: TGTGCCAGCAGCCCACTAGCGGAAGAGACCCAGTACTTC. Its protein product is CASSPLAEETQYF.